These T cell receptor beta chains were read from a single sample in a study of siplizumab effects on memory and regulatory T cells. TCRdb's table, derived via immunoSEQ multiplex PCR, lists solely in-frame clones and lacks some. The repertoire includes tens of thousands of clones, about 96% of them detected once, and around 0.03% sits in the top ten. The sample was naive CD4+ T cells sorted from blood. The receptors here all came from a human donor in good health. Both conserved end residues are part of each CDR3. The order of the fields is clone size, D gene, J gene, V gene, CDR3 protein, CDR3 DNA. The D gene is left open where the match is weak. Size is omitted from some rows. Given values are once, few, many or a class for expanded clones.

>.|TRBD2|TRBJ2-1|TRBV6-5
CASSWTRRVDYNEQFF
TGTGCCAGCAGTTGGACTAGGCGAGTGGACTACAATGAGCAGTTCTTC
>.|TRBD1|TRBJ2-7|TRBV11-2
CASSWSGQAAYEQYF
TGTGCCAGCAGCTGGTCGGGACAGGCCGCCTACGAGCAGTACTTC
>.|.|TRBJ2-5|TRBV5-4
CASSYGQAGEQYF
TGTGCCAGCAGCTACGGACAGGCGGGGGAGCAGTACTTC
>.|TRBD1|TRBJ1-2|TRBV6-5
CASSTRQGLGYTF
TGTGCCAGCAGTACCCGACAGGGTCTTGGCTACACCTTC
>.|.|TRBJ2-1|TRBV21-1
CASSNPGLKFF
TGTGCCAGCAGCAATCCGGGGCTAAAGTTCTTC
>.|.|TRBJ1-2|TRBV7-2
CASSPRHEYLSNYGYTF
TGTGCCAGCAGCCCGCGACACGAATACCTTTCTAACTATGGCTACACCTTC
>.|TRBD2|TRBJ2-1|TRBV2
CASRSSGGARNEQFF
TGTGCCAGCAGATCTAGCGGGGGGGCCAGGAATGAGCAGTTCTTC
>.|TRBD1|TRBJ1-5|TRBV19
CASINGQGSGQPQHF
TGTGCCAGTATTAATGGACAGGGCTCGGGTCAGCCCCAGCATTTT
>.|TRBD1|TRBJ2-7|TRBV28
CASRPTGAGEQYF
TGTGCCAGCAGACCGACAGGGGCGGGCGAGCAGTACTTC
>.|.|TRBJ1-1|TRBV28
CASRIRSPTEAFF
TGTGCCAGCAGGATCCGCTCCCCCACTGAAGCTTTCTTT
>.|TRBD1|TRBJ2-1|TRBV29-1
CSVDPTTGGRFF
TGCAGCGTTGACCCGACCACAGGGGGGCGGTTCTTC
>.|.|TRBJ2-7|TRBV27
CASSFGDTLSYEQYF
TGTGCCAGCAGTTTCGGGGACACCTTATCCTACGAGCAGTACTTC
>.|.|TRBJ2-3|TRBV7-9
CASSLSTSTDTQYF
TGTGCCAGCAGCCTATCTACTAGCACAGATACGCAGTATTTT
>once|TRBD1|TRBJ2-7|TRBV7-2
CASSFGTGFSYEQYF
TGTGCCAGCAGCTTCGGGACAGGGTTCTCCTACGAGCAGTACTTC
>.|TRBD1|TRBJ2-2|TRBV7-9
CASSLFFGQVGTGELFF
TGTGCCAGCAGCTTATTCTTTGGACAGGTCGGGACCGGGGAGCTGTTTTTT
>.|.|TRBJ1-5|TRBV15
CATSRAYSNQPQHF
TGTGCCACCAGCAGAGCCTATAGCAATCAGCCCCAGCATTTT
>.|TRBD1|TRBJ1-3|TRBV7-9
CASSSSGTAGNTIYF
TGTGCCAGCAGCTCCTCCGGGACAGCTGGAAACACCATATATTTT
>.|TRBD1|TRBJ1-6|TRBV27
CASSLTGAGFGLHF
TGTGCCAGCAGTTTGACAGGGGCCGGCTTTGGCCTCCACTTT
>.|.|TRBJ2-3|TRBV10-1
CASGTAGDTQYF
TGCGCCAGCGGGACGGCTGGGGATACGCAGTATTTT
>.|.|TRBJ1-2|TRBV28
CASSFGIPNYGYTF
TGTGCCAGCAGTTTTGGAATCCCTAACTATGGCTACACCTTC
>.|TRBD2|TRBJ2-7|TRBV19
CASRLTGGSSYEQYF
TGTGCCAGTCGATTAACGGGGGGGAGCTCCTACGAGCAGTACTTC
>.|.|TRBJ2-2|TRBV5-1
CASSFGTTGAVTGELFF
TGCGCCAGCAGCTTTGGGACTACAGGGGCGGTCACCGGGGAGCTGTTTTTT
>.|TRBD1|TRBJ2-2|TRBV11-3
CASRNNRGGNTGELFF
TGTGCCAGCAGGAATAACAGGGGTGGGAATACCGGGGAGCTGTTTTTT
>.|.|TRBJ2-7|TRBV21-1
CASFLFGTQDSYEQYF
TGTGCCAGCTTCCTCTTCGGGACACAAGACTCCTACGAGCAGTACTTC
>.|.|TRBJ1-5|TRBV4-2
CASSQDWADSNQPQHF
TGTGCCAGCAGCCAAGATTGGGCAGATAGCAATCAGCCCCAGCATTTT
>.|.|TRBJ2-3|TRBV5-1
CASSLDSNTDTQYF
TGCGCCAGCAGCTTGGACAGCAACACAGATACGCAGTATTTT
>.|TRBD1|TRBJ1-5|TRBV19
CASDLQQGSMQPQHF
TGTGCCAGTGACCTTCAACAGGGGAGCATGCAGCCCCAGCATTTT
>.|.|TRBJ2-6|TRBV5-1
CASSLGPAGANVLTF
TGCGCCAGCAGCTTGGGGCCGGCTGGGGCCAACGTCCTGACTTTC
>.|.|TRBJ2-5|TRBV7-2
CASSTYQETQYF
TGTGCCAGCAGCACCTATCAAGAGACCCAGTACTTC
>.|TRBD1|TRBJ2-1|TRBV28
CASSLAQGANEQFF
TGTGCCAGCAGTTTAGCACAGGGGGCGAATGAGCAGTTCTTC
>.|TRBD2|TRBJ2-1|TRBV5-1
CASSLDERGGNEQFF
TGCGCCAGCAGCTTGGACGAGCGGGGGGGCAATGAGCAGTTCTTC
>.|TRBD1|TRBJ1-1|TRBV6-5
CASSADRGRAEAFF
TGTGCCAGCAGTGCCGACAGGGGAAGGGCTGAAGCTTTCTTT
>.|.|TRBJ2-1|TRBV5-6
CASSLRGDPYNEQFF
TGTGCCAGCAGCTTAAGGGGGGATCCCTACAATGAGCAGTTCTTC
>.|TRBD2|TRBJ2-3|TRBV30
CAWSTERTSGYTDTQYF
TGTGCCTGGAGTACTGAAAGGACTAGCGGGTACACAGATACGCAGTATTTT
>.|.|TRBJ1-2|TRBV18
CASSPPDSRFYGYTF
TGTGCCAGCTCGCCCCCGGACAGCCGGTTCTATGGCTACACCTTC
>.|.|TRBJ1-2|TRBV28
CASSFQYPSKGYTF
TGTGCCAGCAGTTTCCAGTACCCGTCGAAGGGCTACACCTTC
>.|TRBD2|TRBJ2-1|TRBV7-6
CASSLVAGGPVGYNEQFF
TGTGCCAGCAGCTTAGTAGCGGGGGGGCCGGTGGGATACAATGAGCAGTTCTTC
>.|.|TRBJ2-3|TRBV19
CASSMRVTDTQYF
TGTGCCAGTAGTATGAGGGTTACAGATACGCAGTATTTT
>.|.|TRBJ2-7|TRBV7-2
CASSLRAGTPYEQYF
TGTGCCAGCAGCTTACGGGCAGGGACTCCCTACGAGCAGTACTTC
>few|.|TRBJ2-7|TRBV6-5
CASSYSGLAAHYEQYF
TGTGCCAGCAGTTACTCTGGGCTAGCCGCGCACTACGAGCAGTACTTC
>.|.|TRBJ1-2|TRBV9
CASPIGTPLFYGYTF
TGTGCCAGCCCTATAGGGACTCCCCTCTTTTATGGCTACACCTTC
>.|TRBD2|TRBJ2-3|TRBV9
CASSRRGDGGTDTQYF
TGTGCCAGCAGCAGGCGGGGGGACGGCGGCACAGATACGCAGTATTTT
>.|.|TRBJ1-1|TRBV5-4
CAAAPNVGGNTEAFF
TGTGCCGCGGCCCCAAACGTAGGGGGGAACACTGAAGCTTTCTTT
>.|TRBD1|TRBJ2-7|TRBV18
CASSRGLGQGHTYEQYF
TGTGCCAGCTCACGAGGGCTGGGACAGGGGCATACATACGAGCAGTACTTC
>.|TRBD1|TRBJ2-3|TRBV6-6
CASSAQTGGADTQYF
TGTGCCAGCAGTGCGCAGACAGGGGGCGCAGATACGCAGTATTTT
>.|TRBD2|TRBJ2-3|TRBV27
CASSWGLADTDTQYF
TGTGCCAGCAGTTGGGGACTAGCGGACACAGATACGCAGTATTTT
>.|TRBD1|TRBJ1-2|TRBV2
CASNAQGDSLWYGYTF
TGTGCCAGCAACGCCCAGGGGGACTCCCTATGGTATGGCTACACCTTC
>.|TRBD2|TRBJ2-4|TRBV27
CASRTSGGPGRDYLAKNIQYF
TGTGCCAGCAGGACTAGCGGGGGACCTGGGCGGGATTATCTAGCCAAAAACATTCAGTACTTC
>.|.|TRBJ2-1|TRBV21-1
CASSPGGFSNEQFF
TGTGCCAGCAGCCCCGGGGGGTTTTCAAATGAGCAGTTCTTC
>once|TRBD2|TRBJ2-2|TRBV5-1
CASSSLAGGANTGELFF
TGCGCCAGCAGCTCACTAGCGGGGGGCGCGAACACCGGGGAGCTGTTTTTT
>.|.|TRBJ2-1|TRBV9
CASSVPSGEQFF
TGTGCCAGCAGCGTTCCCAGCGGGGAGCAGTTCTTC
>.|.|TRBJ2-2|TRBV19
CASSKLQGAGELFF
TGTGCCAGTAGTAAACTACAGGGCGCCGGGGAGCTGTTTTTT
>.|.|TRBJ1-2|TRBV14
CASSQDWLGASNYGYTF
TGTGCCAGCAGCCAAGATTGGCTCGGAGCTTCTAACTATGGCTACACCTTC
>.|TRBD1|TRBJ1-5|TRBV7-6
CASSLGDRAGQPQHF
TGTGCCAGCAGCTTAGGGGACAGGGCGGGTCAGCCCCAGCATTTT
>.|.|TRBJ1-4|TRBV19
CASSIVPRGGKLFF
TGTGCCAGTAGTATAGTTCCCAGAGGGGGAAAACTGTTTTTT
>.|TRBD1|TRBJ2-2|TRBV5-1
CASIPGTANTGELFF
TGCGCCAGTATTCCCGGGACAGCAAACACCGGGGAGCTGTTTTTT